This T cell receptor beta chain was obtained from a study of T cell clusters in autoimmune cytopenias. About the research overall: A median age of almost 60 years and mean of around 55 years characterized healthy donor controls.

About 39,000 genome equivalents of blood DNA were amplified for TRB. Multiplex touch-down PCR amplified TRB using TRB-A and TRB-B pools in one tube. From its re-call of the multiplex PCR reads, TCRdb lists each CDR3 protein once, without DNA. This table lists around 7,000 distinct CDR3 sequences. The germline V gene encodes CDR1 LNHDA and CDR2 SQIVND (reference sequence). The CDR3 has 16 amino acids. This sample was shared with a second study, whose subject was T cell repertoires in aging, cancer and after chemotherapy. That report notes: Donor ages fell into six groups from 30 or younger up to 70 or older. About 8.8 million TCR reads made up the full dataset. Rebound thymic output was suggested by rising median generation probability during chemotherapy in each cancer cohort.

This clonotype was obtained from a human donor in good health. This chain uses TRBV19 with TRBJ1-1; no DNA is available, so the TRBD1 call from TCRdb remains unchecked. Sequencing was carried out using peripheral blood. The CDR3 here is CASSDSQIPMNTEAFF.